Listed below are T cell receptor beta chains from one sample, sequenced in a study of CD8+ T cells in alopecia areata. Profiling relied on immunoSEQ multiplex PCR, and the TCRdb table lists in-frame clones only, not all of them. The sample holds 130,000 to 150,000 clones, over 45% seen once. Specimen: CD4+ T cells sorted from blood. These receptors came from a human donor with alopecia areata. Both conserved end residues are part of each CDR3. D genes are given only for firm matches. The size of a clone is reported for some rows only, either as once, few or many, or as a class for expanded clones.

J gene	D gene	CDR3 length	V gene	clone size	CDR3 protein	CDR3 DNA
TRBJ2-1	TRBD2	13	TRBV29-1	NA	CSVVIAGGDEQFF	TGCAGCGTTGTCATAGCGGGAGGGGATGAGCAGTTCTTC
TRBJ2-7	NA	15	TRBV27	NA	CASSLVGLLSYEQYF	TGTGCCAGCAGTTTGGTGGGACTCCTCTCCTACGAGCAGTACTTC
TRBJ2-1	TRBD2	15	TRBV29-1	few	CSVEIWLAGGNEQFF	TGCAGCGTTGAAATCTGGCTAGCGGGAGGGAATGAGCAGTTCTTC
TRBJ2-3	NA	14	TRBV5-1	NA	CASSLVQTTDTQYF	TGCGCCAGCAGCTTGGTTCAGACCACAGATACGCAGTATTTT
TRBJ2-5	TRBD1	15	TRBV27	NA	CASRMIGQGGETQYF	TGTGCCAGCAGAATGATAGGACAGGGGGGAGAGACCCAGTACTTC
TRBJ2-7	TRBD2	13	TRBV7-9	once	CASSRAGGYEQYF	TGTGCCAGCAGCCGAGCGGGAGGCTACGAGCAGTACTTC
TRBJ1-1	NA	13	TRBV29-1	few	CSVDTGVSSEAFF	TGCAGCGTTGATACCGGGGTGTCCTCTGAAGCTTTCTTT
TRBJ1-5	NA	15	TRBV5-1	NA	CASSLDSHSNQPQHF	TGCGCCAGCAGCTTGGACAGCCATAGCAATCAGCCCCAGCATTTT
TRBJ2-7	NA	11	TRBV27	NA	CASRGVYEQYF	TGTGCCAGCAGAGGGGTCTACGAGCAGTACTTC
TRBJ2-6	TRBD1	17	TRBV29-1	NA	CSVDKGQGSSGANVLTF	TGCAGCGTTGACAAGGGACAGGGGTCCTCTGGGGCCAACGTCCTGACTTTC
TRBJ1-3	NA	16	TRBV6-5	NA	CASSFQKPPSGNTIYF	TGTGCCAGCAGTTTCCAGAAGCCGCCTTCTGGAAACACCATATATTTT
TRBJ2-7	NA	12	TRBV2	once	CASSEEFYEQYF	TGTGCCAGCAGTGAAGAATTCTACGAGCAGTACTTC
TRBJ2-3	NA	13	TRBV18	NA	CASSPPLTDTQYF	TGTGCCAGCTCACCACCCCTTACAGATACGCAGTATTTT
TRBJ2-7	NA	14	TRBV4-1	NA	CASSQEPTNYEQYF	TGCGCCAGCAGCCAAGAACCTACAAACTACGAGCAGTACTTC
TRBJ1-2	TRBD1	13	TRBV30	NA	CAWGRDSSYGYTF	TGTGCCTGGGGACGGGACAGCAGCTATGGCTACACCTTC
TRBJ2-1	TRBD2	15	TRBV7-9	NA	CASSLGTSGSNEQFF	TGTGCCAGCAGCTTAGGGACTAGCGGGAGTAATGAGCAGTTCTTC
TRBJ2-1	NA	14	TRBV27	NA	CASTGLSAYNEQFF	TGTGCCAGCACGGGGCTTTCGGCCTACAATGAGCAGTTCTTC
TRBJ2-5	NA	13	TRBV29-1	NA	CSSTLAVKGTQYF	TGCAGCTCCACCCTCGCCGTGAAAGGGACCCAGTACTTC
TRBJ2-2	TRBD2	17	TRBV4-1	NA	CASSQIPSGANTGELFF	TGCGCCAGCAGCCAAATTCCTAGCGGAGCGAACACCGGGGAGCTGTTTTTT
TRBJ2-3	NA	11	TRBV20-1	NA	CSASSGDTQYF	TGCAGTGCTAGTTCGGGGGATACGCAGTATTTT
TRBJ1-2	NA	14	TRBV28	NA	CASSTGGTNYGYTF	TGTGCCAGCAGTACCGGGGGGACTAACTATGGCTACACCTTC
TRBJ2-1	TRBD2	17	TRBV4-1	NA	CASSQEGGLATYNEQFF	TGCGCCAGCAGCCAAGAGGGTGGACTAGCGACCTACAATGAGCAGTTCTTC
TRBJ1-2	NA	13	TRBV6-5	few	CASSYSRNYGYTF	TGTGCCAGCAGTTACTCACGGAACTATGGCTACACCTTC
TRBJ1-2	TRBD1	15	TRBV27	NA	CASSSDRWTNYGYTF	TGTGCCAGCAGTTCGGACAGGTGGACTAACTATGGCTACACCTTC
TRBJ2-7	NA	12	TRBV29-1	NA	CSVEDWSYEQYF	TGCAGCGTTGAAGATTGGAGTTACGAGCAGTACTTC
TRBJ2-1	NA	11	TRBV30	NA	CAWSRWNEQFF	TGTGCCTGGAGCCGTTGGAATGAGCAGTTCTTC
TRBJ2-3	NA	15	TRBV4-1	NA	CASSEKRVGGDTQYF	TGCGCCAGCAGCGAAAAGCGGGTGGGTGGAGATACGCAGTATTTT
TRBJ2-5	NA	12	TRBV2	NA	CASTQDEETQYF	TGTGCCAGCACCCAAGACGAAGAGACCCAGTACTTC
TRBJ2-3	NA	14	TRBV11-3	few	CASSPSLSTDTQYF	TGTGCCAGCAGCCCAAGTCTAAGCACAGATACGCAGTATTTT
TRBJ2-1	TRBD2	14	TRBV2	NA	CASLGLAGRNEQFF	TGTGCCAGCTTGGGACTAGCGGGAAGGAATGAGCAGTTCTTC
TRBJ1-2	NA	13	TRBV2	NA	CASSLSNNYGYTF	TGTGCCAGCAGTCTGAGCAATAACTATGGCTACACCTTC
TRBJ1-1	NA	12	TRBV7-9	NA	CASSLQTGEAFF	TGTGCCAGCAGCCTACAGACAGGAGAAGCTTTCTTT
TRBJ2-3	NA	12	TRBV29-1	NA	CSATRGTDTQYF	TGCAGCGCAACTAGGGGCACAGATACGCAGTATTTT
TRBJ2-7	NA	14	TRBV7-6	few	CASSPGGSSYEQYF	TGTGCCAGCAGCCCTGGGGGAAGCTCCTACGAGCAGTACTTC
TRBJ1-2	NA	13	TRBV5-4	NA	CASSSLVSYGYTF	TGTGCCAGCAGCTCCCTAGTGAGTTATGGCTACACCTTC
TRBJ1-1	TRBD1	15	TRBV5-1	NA	CASSTEGTANTEAFF	TGCGCCAGCAGCACCGAGGGGACAGCCAACACTGAAGCTTTCTTT
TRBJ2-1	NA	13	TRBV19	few	CASSRGTLGEQFF	TGTGCCAGTAGTCGTGGGACTCTAGGTGAGCAGTTCTTC
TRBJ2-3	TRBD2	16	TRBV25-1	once	CASSGGLAGASDTQYF	TGTGCCAGCAGTGGGGGACTAGCGGGAGCCTCAGATACGCAGTATTTT
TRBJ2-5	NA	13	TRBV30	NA	CAWSRRSQETQYF	TGTGCCTGGAGTCGACGGAGCCAAGAGACCCAGTACTTC
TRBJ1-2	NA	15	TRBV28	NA	CASSFGSTSNYGYTF	TGTGCCAGCAGTTTCGGCAGTACGTCCAACTATGGCTACACCTTC
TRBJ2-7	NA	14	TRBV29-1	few	CSAQKDWSSYEQYF	TGCAGCGCGCAAAAGGACTGGAGCTCCTACGAGCAGTACTTC
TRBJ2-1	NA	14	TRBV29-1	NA	CSAQAGFNYNEQFF	TGCAGCGCCCAAGCGGGCTTCAACTACAATGAGCAGTTCTTC
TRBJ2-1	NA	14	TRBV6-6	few	CASSSRGSFRGQFF	TGTGCCAGCAGTTCCCGGGGCAGTTTCAGGGGGCAGTTCTTC
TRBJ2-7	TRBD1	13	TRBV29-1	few	CSVTGQGGYEQYF	TGCAGCGTGACGGGACAGGGGGGCTACGAGCAGTACTTC
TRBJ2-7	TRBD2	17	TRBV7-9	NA	CASSRWTSGDLIRGQYF	TGTGCCAGCAGCCGATGGACTAGCGGTGATCTTATACGAGGGCAGTACTTC
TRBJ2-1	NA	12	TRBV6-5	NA	CASSYSYRELFF	TGTGCCAGCAGTTACTCGTACAGGGAGCTGTTCTTC
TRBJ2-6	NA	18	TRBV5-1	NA	CASSFPRTEGSGANVLTF	TGCGCCAGCAGCTTTCCCAGGACCGAGGGCTCTGGGGCCAACGTCCTGACTTTC
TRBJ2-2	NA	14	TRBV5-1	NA	CASFLGTNTGELFF	TGCGCCAGCTTTCTGGGTACGAACACCGGGGAGCTGTTTTTT
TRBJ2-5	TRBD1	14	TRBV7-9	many	CATRDRGPGETQYF	TGTGCCACTAGGGACAGGGGACCCGGGGAGACCCAGTACTTC
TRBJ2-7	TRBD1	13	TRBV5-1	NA	CASSSGQFYEQYF	TGCGCCAGCAGCTCGGGACAGTTCTACGAGCAGTACTTC
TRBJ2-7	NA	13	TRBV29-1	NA	CSVEDLEGTEQYF	TGCAGCGTTGAAGATCTGGAAGGTACCGAGCAGTACTTC
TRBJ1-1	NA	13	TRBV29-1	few	CSGGESSGTEAFF	TGCAGCGGGGGAGAGTCTAGCGGCACTGAAGCTTTCTTT
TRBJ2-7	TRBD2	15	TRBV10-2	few	CASSNLAALSYEQYF	TGCGCCAGCAGTAACCTAGCGGCCCTTTCCTACGAGCAGTACTTC
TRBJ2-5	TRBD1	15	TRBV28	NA	CASSSTGGRQETQYF	TGTGCCAGCAGTTCAACAGGGGGAAGGCAAGAGACCCAGTACTTC
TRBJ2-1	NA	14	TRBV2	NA	CANEWRISYNEQFF	TGTGCCAACGAATGGAGAATCTCCTACAATGAGCAGTTCTTC
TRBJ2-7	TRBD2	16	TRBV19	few	CASSPTSGRFQYEQYF	TGTGCCAGTAGTCCAACTAGCGGGAGGTTCCAGTACGAGCAGTACTTC
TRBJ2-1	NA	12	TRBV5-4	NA	CASSPDFGEQFF	TGTGCCAGCAGCCCGGATTTCGGTGAGCAGTTCTTC
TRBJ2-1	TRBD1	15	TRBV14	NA	CASSQGTGWTAEQFF	TGTGCCAGCAGCCAAGGGACAGGGTGGACAGCTGAGCAGTTCTTC
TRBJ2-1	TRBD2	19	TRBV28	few	CASSLYVPLGLAVVHEQFF	TGTGCCAGCAGTTTATATGTCCCACTGGGACTAGCGGTCGTGCATGAGCAGTTCTTC
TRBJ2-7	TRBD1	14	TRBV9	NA	CASSPHGTGYEQYF	TGTGCCAGCAGCCCCCATGGGACAGGGTACGAGCAGTACTTC